This TCR beta chain was sequenced for a study of cytomegalovirus exposure and HLA in healthy donors. Germline trimming cut 0 bases from V and 7 bases from J; bases unmatched to any gene: 3. The CDR3 spans 15 residues. Germline CDR1 is SNHLY and CDR2 is FYNNEI. To note about this clone: Its target is not known.

Amplification used 60 Vbeta primers and 13 Jbeta primers. Generated by immunoSEQ multiplex PCR, the TCRdb table keeps only in-frame clones and is missing some. The sample holds about 180,000 clones, 65% to 85% seen once. The study, taken as a whole, reports: CMV serostatus alone was available as immune exposure information.

The chain is built from TRBV2 and TRBJ1-4; 9 bases fit TRBD1. The sequence derives from a male donor in good health and CMV-seronegative. The specimen sequenced was PBMCs. CDR3 DNA sequence: TGTGCCAGCAGTGAAGCAAACAGGGGGCGTGAAAAACTGTTTTTT. This encodes CASSEANRGREKLFF.